These 28 T cell receptor beta chains share one sample of origin, sequenced in a study of blood T cells in healthy people across ages. The use of a sample-barcoded 5' primer and a J-beta primer mix characterized a second PCR of roughly 6 to 11 cycles. TCRdb processed the 5' RACE reads anew with MiXCR; each CDR3 protein has one entry. This table has 800,000 to 950,000 distinct CDR3 sequences, 29% appearing once. These data were also filed under a second study, of T cells of mothers and their children.

Sequenced sample: blood. These receptors all stem from a woman between 40 and 55 years old in good health.

This clonotype occurred many times. The rearrangement joins TRBV4-1 to TRBJ2-7; TRBD1 aligns across 9 bases. The CDR3 spans 17 residues. Germline CDR1 MGHRA, CDR2 YSYEKL. With V trimmed by 4 bases and J by 2 bases, 12 bases remained unmatched. The CDR3 reads CASSLERGTGNPYEQYF. In nucleotides, the CDR3 is TGCGCCAGCAGCCTCGAACGGGGGACAGGGAATCCCTACGAGCAGTACTTC.

Only a few counts were recorded for this clonotype. V usage is TRBV7-3 and J usage is TRBJ2-3; 11 bases match TRBD2. The trim removed 5 bases at V and 2 bases at J, leaving 6 bases unmatched. This CDR3 is built from 16 residues. Germline loops: CDR1 SGHTA, CDR2 FQGTGA. In DNA, the CDR3 is TGTGCCAGCAGCGAGGGGACTAGCGGACTCACAGATACGCAGTATTTT. Its translation is CASSEGTSGLTDTQYF. Full variable domain (rest looked up from reference TRBV7-3 and TRBJ2-3): GAGVSQTPSNKVTEKGKYVELRCDPISGHTALYWYRQSLGQGPEFLIYFQGTGAADDSGLPNDRFFAVRPEGSVSTLKIQRTERGDSAVYLCASSEGTSGLTDTQYFGPGTRLTVL.

This rearrangement joins TRBV5-5 to TRBJ1-2; 12 bases map to TRBD1. The germline CDR1 and CDR2 sequences are SGHKS and YYEKEE (reference sequence). The CDR3 sequence is 15 residues long. J lost 6 bases, V lost 0 bases, and 3 bases had no gene match. For the CDR3, the DNA is TGTGCCAGCAGCTTGGCCGGGACAGGGGGCAATGGCTACACCTTC. Protein: CASSLAGTGGNGYTF. Complete variable domain (other parts from reference TRBV5-5 and TRBJ1-2): DAGVTQSPTHLIKTRGQQVTLRCSPISGHKSVSWYQQVLGQGPQFIFQYYEKEERGRGNFPDRFSARQFPNYSSELNVNALLLGDSALYLCASSLAGTGGNGYTFGSGTRLTVV.

The V gene is TRBV12-3 or TRBV12-4, the J gene TRBJ2-3; D ambiguous. CDR3 length equals 13 residues. Trimming removed 6 bases from V and 4 bases from J, with 11 bases in between. The CDR3 bases are TGTGCCAGCAGGTTTTGGTCAGCAGATACGCAGTATTTT. Protein: CASRFWSADTQYF.

This clonotype was observed a handful of times. V gene TRBV27 combines with J gene TRBJ1-4; the D is unclear. V was shortened by 6 bases and J by 4 bases, with 12 bases between the two germline ends. CDR1 is MNHEY and CDR2 is SMNVEV in the germline V gene (reference sequence). The CDR3 length is 14 residues. CDR3 in amino acids: CASSLAKFNEKLFF. The CDR3 coding sequence is TGTGCCAGCAGCTTAGCGAAGTTTAATGAAAAACTGTTTTTT. Looking up the rest from reference TRBV27 and TRBJ1-4 gives the full variable domain: EAQVTQNPRYLITVTGKKLTVTCSQNMNHEYMSWYRQDPGLGLRQIYYSMNVEVTDKGDVPEGYKVSRKEKRNFPLILESPSPNQTSLYFCASSLAKFNEKLFFGSGTQLSVL.

The chain employs TRBV28 and TRBJ2-1; 9 bases match TRBD2. The CDR3 runs to 16 residues. The V gene end was trimmed by 3 bases and the J gene end by 5 bases; junction bases not matched to a gene: 8. Germline CDR1 and CDR2: MDHEN and SYDVKM. The CDR3 region has the DNA TGTGCCAGCAGTTTTAGGCGGGGGGGCGGAAACAATGAGCAGTTCTTC. It is translated as CASSFRRGGGNNEQFF.

This chain links TRBV20-1 with TRBJ1-1; D possibly corresponds to TRBD1 (5 bases). Trimming stripped 5 bases from V and 12 bases from J, with 16 bases between. Germline assignment: CDR1 DFQATT and CDR2 SNEGSKA (reference sequence). The CDR3 loop spans 11 amino acids. The CDR3 reads CSASGTVSSFF. DNA of the CDR3: TGCAGTGCTTCCGGGACGGTCTCTTCTTTCTTT.

A remark on this clonotype: Just one base apart from a much larger clone, this may be a read error. V and J are TRBV11-2 and TRBJ2-7; D not certain. The CDR3 has 13 amino acids. CDR1 and CDR2 (germline): SGHAT, FQNNGV. The CDR3 region is CTSSLDGFAMQYF. Here the CDR3 DNA reads TGTACCAGCAGCTTAGATGGATTTGCGATGCAGTACTTC.

The CDR3 here is CASSQVAGAERYTEAFF. The DNA for the CDR3 is TGCGCCAGCAGCCAAGTTGCCGGGGCAGAAAGGTACACTGAAGCTTTCTTT. The V and J genes are TRBV4-3 and TRBJ1-1, with D tentatively TRBD1 (5 bases). CDR1 LGHNA and CDR2 YSLEER come from the germline V gene. V lost 1 base and J 3 bases, leaving 18 bases between the germline ends. The CDR3 has 17 residues.

The rearrangement joins TRBV4-1 to TRBJ1-5; a possible D gene is TRBD1 (6 bases). The CDR3 sequence is 18 residues long. V shed 1 base and J shed 2 bases, with 18 bases lying between them. CDR1 and CDR2 from the germline V gene are MGHRA and YSYEKL. CDR3: CASSQAGGGGGGNQPQHF. In DNA form, the CDR3 reads TGCGCCAGCAGCCAAGCAGGCGGGGGAGGGGGGGGCAATCAGCCCCAGCATTTT.

This clonotype has just a few counts. The chain combines TRBV12-3 or TRBV12-4 with TRBJ2-7; tentative D call: TRBD1 (6 bases). This CDR3 is 12 amino acids long. Trimming pared 5 bases from V and 6 bases from J, leaving 11 bases between. The CDR3 here is CASSHRDPEQYF. The CDR3 nucleotides are TGTGCCAGCAGTCACAGGGACCCCGAGCAGTACTTC.

With respect to this clonotype: Given a much more abundant clone one base away, this may be a read error. The chain links TRBV28 to TRBJ1-2; possible D gene TRBD1, 6 bases. CDR3 length equals 13 residues. Germline loops: CDR1 MDHEN, CDR2 SYDVKM. The CDR3 nucleotides are TGTACCAGCAGGTCTGGGGGACATCTACCCTACACCTTC. This translates into CTSRSGGHLPYTF.

This clonotype was counted at least ten times. The chain uses TRBV12-3 or TRBV12-4 and TRBJ2-4, with 12 positions matching TRBD2. This CDR3 is built from 16 residues. The trim removed 3 bases at V and 6 bases at J, leaving 6 bases unmatched. CDR3 nucleotides: TGTGCCAGCAGTTTGCCTAGCGGGGGGGAGACAAACATTCAGTACTTC. Amino acid sequence: CASSLPSGGETNIQYF.

The CDR3 protein is CASSLASGQNTGELFF. The CDR3 DNA follows: TGTGCCAGCAGCTTAGCTAGCGGGCAAAACACCGGGGAGCTGTTTTTT. The chain recombines TRBV7-6 with TRBJ2-2; 7 bases are a match to TRBD2. Germline V CDR1 and CDR2: SGHVS, FNYEAQ. The junction had 3 bases not matched to a gene; V was cut back by 0 bases and J by 2 bases. The CDR3 totals 16 residues.

The chain uses TRBV28 and TRBJ2-1; the D is unclear. Germline V gene lookup returns CDR1 MDHEN and CDR2 SYDVKM. CDR3 length equals 14 residues. Trimming cost V 6 bases and J 5 bases, with 14 bases left between them. This chain's CDR3 is CASSLIRRNNEQFF. The CDR3 nucleotides read TGTGCCAGCAGCCTGATTCGGCGCAACAATGAGCAGTTCTTC.

The gene calls are TRBV7-2 and TRBJ2-3, with 8 bases lining up with TRBD2. CDR1 is SGHTA, CDR2 FQGNSA, per germline. Trimming at V came to 5 bases and at J to 0 bases, leaving 10 bases not matched to a gene. This CDR3 contains 17 residues. CDR3 DNA sequence: TGTGCCAGCAGCCTTAGCGGGGTGGGGTTTAGCACAGATACGCAGTATTTT. Translation: CASSLSGVGFSTDTQYF.

In this sample, this clonotype turned up a few times. It may be a read error: a sequence one base away is much more abundant. V and J are TRBV4-1 and TRBJ2-1; tentatively, D is TRBD2 (5 bases). The end of the DNA is better explained by TRBJ2-7, so the J call may be wrong. Germline loops: CDR1 MGHRA, CDR2 YSYEKL. There are 18 residues in the CDR3. The CDR3 DNA is TGCGCCAGCAGCCAAGAATTGGTCGGGATAACCCTTAACAATGAGCAGTACTTC. Translation gives CASSQELVGITLNNEQYF.

This clonotype was found a few times. The rearrangement uses TRBV4-3 and TRBJ1-5; no clear D gene. V lost 4 bases and J 0 bases, leaving 10 bases between the germline ends. CDR1 is LGHNA, CDR2 YSLEER, per germline. This CDR3 is built from 15 residues. The CDR3 is CASSPWFGSNQPQHF. CDR3 nucleotide sequence: TGCGCCAGCAGCCCGTGGTTTGGTAGCAATCAGCCCCAGCATTTT.

This clonotype occurred a few times. The V gene is TRBV28, the J gene TRBJ1-2, with D perhaps TRBD1 (6 bases). The CDR3 is made up of 14 amino acids. Germline V gives CDR1 MDHEN, CDR2 SYDVKM. Trimming pared 8 bases from V and 6 bases from J, leaving 19 bases between. DNA of the CDR3: TGTGCCAGCTCCGGAACAGGGAAGGAGAATGGCTACACCTTC. Translation gives CASSGTGKENGYTF.

This clonotype was found many times. This rearrangement joins TRBV10-3 to TRBJ1-5; 9 nucleotides match TRBD1. The length of the CDR3 is 14 residues. V lost 8 bases and J lost 6; bases outside the gene matches: 8. Germline V gene lookup returns CDR1 ENHRY and CDR2 SYGVKD. The CDR3 DNA follows: TGTGCCATCTCGAACAGGGGGCTTGGTCAGCCCCAGCATTTT. Protein product: CAISNRGLGQPQHF.

The chain is built from TRBV20-1 and TRBJ2-5, with D possibly matching TRBD2 (5 bases). With 5 bases removed from V and 2 bases from J, the gap between germline ends came to 12 bases. CDR1 and CDR2 (germline): DFQATT, SNEGSKA (reference sequence). The CDR3 covers 13 residues. The CDR3 DNA sequence: TGCAGTGCTGAACGTACTAGACAAGAGACCCAGTACTTC. This encodes CSAERTRQETQYF.

There are many counts of this clonotype. The V and J genes are TRBV5-1 and TRBJ1-2; no clear D gene. Germline V lookup: CDR1 SGHRS, CDR2 YFSETQ. This CDR3 is built from 15 residues. V shed 7 bases and J shed 7 bases, with 23 bases lying between them. The CDR3 sequence: CASQPLPGKGGGYTF. DNA for the CDR3: TGCGCCAGCCAACCACTCCCCGGCAAGGGTGGTGGCTACACCTTC.

Notes on this clonotype: With a much larger clone just one base away, this may be a read error. The chain carries TRBV20-1 and TRBJ1-4; TRBD1 aligns across 7 bases. The V and J ends lost 7 bases and 7 bases, in that order; junction bases with no gene match: 6. Germline lookup yields CDR1 DFQATT and CDR2 SNEGSKA (reference sequence). CDR3 length: 12 amino acids. CDR3 loop: CSVKTGIEKLFF. The CDR3 nucleotides read TGCAGTGTAAAGACAGGGATTGAAAAACTGTTTTTT.

This clonotype appeared many times. This rearrangement joins TRBV27 to TRBJ2-7; no definite D call. V lost 4 bases to trimming and J lost 7 bases, with 14 bases between them. This CDR3 has 13 residues. Germline V gives CDR1 MNHEY, CDR2 SMNVEV (reference sequence). Here the CDR3 DNA reads TGTGCCAGCAGTTATACCCCATCTAGGGAGCAGTACTTC. This codes for CASSYTPSREQYF.

The table lists this clonotype with many counts. The V call is TRBV2, the J call TRBJ2-1; TRBD2 is a possible D gene (6 bases). V was shortened by 11 bases and J by 9 bases, with 23 bases between the two germline ends. Per germline, CDR1 SNHLY and CDR2 FYNNEI. CDR3 length: 14 amino acids. As DNA, the CDR3 is TGTGCCGACGGTAAAGGAGGAGGAGGGGCTGAGCAGTTCTTC. This codes for CADGKGGGGAEQFF.

This chain joins TRBV12-3 or TRBV12-4 and TRBJ1-4; D is unclear. V dropped 5 bases and J dropped 0 bases, with 22 bases sitting between them. The CDR3 is made up of 19 amino acids. The CDR3 is CASSPRAGTGSPTNEKLFF. The CDR3 DNA sequence: TGTGCCAGCAGTCCGCGGGCTGGCACCGGAAGTCCAACTAATGAAAAACTGTTTTTT.

This clonotype has more than one count but fewer than ten. This chain uses TRBV7-2 with TRBJ1-2; the D is unclear. V lost 4 bases, J lost 6 bases, and 9 bases lay in between. This CDR3 spans 12 amino acids. The germline gives CDR1 SGHTA, CDR2 FQGNSA. CDR3 DNA sequence: TGTGCCAGCAGCTCCCTGCTGGATGGCTACACCTTC. The encoded protein is CASSSLLDGYTF.

A remark on this clonotype: This may arise from a read error, as a much more abundant clone is one base away. V gene TRBV7-3 combines with J gene TRBJ1-2; possible D gene TRBD1, 5 bases. The germline gives CDR1 SGHTA, CDR2 FQGTGA. The CDR3 runs to 15 residues. V gave up 2 bases and J gave up 6 bases, with 16 bases separating them. CDR3 nucleotides: TGTGCCAGCAGCTTAGGACGGGGCTCAATGGATGGCTACACCTTC. Protein product: CASSLGRGSMDGYTF.